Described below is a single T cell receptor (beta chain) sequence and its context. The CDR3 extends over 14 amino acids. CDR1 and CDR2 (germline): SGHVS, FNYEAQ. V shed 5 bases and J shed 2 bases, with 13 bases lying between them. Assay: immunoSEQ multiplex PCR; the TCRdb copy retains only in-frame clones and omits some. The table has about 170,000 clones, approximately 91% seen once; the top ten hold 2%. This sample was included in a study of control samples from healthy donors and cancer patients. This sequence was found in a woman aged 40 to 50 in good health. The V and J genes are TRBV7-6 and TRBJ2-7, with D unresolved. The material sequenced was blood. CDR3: CASSPRAATYEQYF. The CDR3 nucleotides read TGTGCCAGCAGCCCCCGGGCGGCAACCTACGAGCAGTACTTC.